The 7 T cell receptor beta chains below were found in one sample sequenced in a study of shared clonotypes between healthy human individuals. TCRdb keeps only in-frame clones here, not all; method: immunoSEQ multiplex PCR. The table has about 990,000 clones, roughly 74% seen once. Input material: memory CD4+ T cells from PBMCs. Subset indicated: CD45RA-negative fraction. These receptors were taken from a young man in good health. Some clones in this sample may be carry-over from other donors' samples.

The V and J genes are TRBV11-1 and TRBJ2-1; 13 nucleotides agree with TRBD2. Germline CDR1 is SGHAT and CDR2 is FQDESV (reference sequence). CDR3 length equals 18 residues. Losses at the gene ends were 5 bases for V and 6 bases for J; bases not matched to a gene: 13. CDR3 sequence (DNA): TGTGCCAGCAGCCCCGGGACTAGCGGGAAGCGGAACTTCAATGAGCAGTTCTTC. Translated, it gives CASSPGTSGKRNFNEQFF.

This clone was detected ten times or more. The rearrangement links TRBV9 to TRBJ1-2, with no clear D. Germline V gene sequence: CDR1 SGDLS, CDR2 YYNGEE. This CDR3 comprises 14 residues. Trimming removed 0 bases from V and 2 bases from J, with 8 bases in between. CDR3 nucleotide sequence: TGTGCCAGCAGCGTAGGAACCGAGAACTATGGCTACACCTTC. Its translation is CASSVGTENYGYTF.

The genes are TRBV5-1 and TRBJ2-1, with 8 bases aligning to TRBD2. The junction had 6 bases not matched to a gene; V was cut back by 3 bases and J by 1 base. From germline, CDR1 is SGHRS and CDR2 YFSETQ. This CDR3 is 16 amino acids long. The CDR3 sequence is CASSSLGGVSYNEQFF. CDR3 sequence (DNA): TGCGCCAGCAGCTCGCTCGGGGGGGTTTCCTACAATGAGCAGTTCTTC.

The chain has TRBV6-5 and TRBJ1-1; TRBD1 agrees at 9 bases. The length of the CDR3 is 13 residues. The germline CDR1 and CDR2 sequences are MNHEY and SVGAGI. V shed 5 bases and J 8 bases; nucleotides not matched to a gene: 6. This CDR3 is CASSRDRVGEAFF. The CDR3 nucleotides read TGTGCCAGCAGTCGGGACAGGGTAGGAGAAGCTTTCTTT.

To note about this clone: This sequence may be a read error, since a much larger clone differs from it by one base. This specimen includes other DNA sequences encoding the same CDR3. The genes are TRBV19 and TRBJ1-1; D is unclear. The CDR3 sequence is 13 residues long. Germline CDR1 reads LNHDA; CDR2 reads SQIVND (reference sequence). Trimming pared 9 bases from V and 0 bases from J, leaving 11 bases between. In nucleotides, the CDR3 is TGTGCCAGCAGGAGGGAGCTGAACACTGAAGCTTTCTTT. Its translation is CASRRELNTEAFF.

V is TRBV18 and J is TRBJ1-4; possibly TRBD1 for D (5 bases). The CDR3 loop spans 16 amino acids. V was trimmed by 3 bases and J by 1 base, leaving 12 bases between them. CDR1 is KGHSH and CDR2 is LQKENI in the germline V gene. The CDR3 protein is CASSPFRGITNEKLFF. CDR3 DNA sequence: TGTGCCAGCTCACCGTTCCGGGGGATAACTAATGAAAAACTGTTTTTT.

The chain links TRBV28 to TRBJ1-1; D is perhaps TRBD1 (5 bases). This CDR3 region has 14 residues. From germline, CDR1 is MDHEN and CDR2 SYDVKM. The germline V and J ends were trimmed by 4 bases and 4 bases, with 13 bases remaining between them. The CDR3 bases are TGTGCCAGCAGTTCCGTAGGGGTGGTCACTGAAGCTTTCTTT. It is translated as CASSSVGVVTEAFF.